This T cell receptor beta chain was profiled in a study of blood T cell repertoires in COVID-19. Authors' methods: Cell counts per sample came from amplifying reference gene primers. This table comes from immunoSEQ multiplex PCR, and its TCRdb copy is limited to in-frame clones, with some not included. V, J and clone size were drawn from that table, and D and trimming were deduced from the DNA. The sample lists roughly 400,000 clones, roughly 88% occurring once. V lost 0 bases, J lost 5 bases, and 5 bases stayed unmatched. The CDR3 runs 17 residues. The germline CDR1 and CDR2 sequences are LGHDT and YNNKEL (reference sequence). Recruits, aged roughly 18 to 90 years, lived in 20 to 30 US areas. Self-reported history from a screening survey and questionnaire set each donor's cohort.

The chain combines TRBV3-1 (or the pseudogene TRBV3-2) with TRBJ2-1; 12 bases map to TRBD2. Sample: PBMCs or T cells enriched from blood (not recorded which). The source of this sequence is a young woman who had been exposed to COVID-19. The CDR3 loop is CASSQERLAGGHNEQFF. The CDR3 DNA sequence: TGTGCCAGCAGCCAAGAACGTCTAGCGGGGGGGCACAATGAGCAGTTCTTC.